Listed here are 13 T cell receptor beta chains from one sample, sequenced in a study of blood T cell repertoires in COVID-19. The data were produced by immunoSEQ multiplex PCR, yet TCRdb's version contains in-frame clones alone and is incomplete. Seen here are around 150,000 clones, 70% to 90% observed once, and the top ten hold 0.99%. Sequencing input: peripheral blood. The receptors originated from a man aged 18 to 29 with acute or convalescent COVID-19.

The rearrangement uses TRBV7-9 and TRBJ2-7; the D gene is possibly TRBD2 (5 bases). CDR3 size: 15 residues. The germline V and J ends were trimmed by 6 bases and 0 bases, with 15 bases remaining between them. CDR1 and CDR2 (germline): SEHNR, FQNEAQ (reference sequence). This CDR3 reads CASRGSPGSSYEQYF. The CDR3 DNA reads TGTGCCAGCAGGGGGAGCCCAGGCAGCTCCTACGAGCAGTACTTC.

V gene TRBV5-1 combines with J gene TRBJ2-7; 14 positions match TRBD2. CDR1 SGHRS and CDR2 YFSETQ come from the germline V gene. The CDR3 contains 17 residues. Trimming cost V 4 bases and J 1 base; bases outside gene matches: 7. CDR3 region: CASSVTSGGASSYEQYF. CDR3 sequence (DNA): TGCGCCAGCAGCGTGACTAGCGGGGGGGCCTCGTCCTACGAGCAGTACTTC.

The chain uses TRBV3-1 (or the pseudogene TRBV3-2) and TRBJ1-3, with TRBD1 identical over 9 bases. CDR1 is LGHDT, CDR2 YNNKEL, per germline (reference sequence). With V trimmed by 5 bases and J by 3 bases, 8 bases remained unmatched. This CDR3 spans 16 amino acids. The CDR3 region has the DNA TGTGCCAGCAGCTTATACAGGGGGCTCAGTGGAAACACCATATATTTT. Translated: CASSLYRGLSGNTIYF.

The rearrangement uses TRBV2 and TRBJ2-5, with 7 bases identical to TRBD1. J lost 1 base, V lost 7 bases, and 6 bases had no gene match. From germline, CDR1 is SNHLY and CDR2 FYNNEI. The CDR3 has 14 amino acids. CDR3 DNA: TGTGCCAGCACAGAGACAGGGCTCCAAGAGACCCAGTACTTC. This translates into CASTETGLQETQYF. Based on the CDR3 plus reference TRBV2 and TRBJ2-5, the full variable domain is EPEVTQTPSHQVTQMGQEVILRCVPISNHLYFYWYRQILGQKVEFLVSFYNNEISEKSEIFDDQFSVERPDGSNFTLKIRSTKLEDSAMYFCASTETGLQETQYFGPGTRLLVL.

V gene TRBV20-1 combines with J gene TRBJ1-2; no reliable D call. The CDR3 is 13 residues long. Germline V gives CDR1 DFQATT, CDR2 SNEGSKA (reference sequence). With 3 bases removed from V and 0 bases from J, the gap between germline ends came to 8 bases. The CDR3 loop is CSASLYANYGYTF. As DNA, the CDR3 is TGCAGTGCTAGTCTCTATGCTAACTATGGCTACACCTTC.

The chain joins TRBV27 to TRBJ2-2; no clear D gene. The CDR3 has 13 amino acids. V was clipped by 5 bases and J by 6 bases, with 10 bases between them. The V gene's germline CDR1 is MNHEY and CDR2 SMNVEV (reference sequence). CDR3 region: CASSAYNPGELFF. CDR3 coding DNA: TGTGCCAGCAGTGCCTATAACCCCGGGGAGCTGTTTTTT.

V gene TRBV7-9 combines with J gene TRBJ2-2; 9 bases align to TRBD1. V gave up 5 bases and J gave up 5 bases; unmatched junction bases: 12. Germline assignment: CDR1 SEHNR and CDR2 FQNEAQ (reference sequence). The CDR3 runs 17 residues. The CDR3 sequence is CASSNPKKGQGTGELFF. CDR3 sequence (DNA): TGTGCCAGCAGCAACCCCAAAAAGGGACAGGGAACCGGGGAGCTGTTTTTT.

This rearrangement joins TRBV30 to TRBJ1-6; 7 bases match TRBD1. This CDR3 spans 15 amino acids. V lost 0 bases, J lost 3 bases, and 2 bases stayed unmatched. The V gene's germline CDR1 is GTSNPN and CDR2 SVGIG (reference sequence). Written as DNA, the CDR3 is TGTGCCTGGAGTGTCGCAGGGGGCTATAATTCACCCCTCCACTTT. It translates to CAWSVAGGYNSPLHF.

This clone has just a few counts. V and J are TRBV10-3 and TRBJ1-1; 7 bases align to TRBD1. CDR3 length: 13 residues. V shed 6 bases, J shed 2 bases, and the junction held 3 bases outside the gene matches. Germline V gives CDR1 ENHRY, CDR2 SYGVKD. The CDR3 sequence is CAIRDRINTEAFF. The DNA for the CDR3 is TGTGCCATCAGGGACAGGATAAACACTGAAGCTTTCTTT.

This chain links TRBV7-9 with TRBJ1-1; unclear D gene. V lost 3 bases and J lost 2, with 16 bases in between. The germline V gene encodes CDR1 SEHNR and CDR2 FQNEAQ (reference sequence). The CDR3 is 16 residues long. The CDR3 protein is CASSLGTGRLNTEAFF. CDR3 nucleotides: TGTGCCAGCAGCTTGGGCACGGGGAGGCTCAACACTGAAGCTTTCTTT.

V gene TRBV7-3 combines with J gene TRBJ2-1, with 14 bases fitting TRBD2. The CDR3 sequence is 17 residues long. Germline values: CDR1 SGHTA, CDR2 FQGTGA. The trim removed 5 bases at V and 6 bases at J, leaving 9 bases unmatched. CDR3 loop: CASSPGLAGGFGNEQFF. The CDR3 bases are TGTGCCAGCAGCCCCGGACTAGCGGGGGGATTCGGCAATGAGCAGTTCTTC.

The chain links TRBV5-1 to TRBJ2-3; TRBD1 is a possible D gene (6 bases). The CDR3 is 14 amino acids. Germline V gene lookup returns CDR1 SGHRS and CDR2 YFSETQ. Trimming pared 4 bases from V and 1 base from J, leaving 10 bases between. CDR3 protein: CASSHPGGTDTQYF. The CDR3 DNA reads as TGCGCCAGCAGCCACCCAGGGGGCACAGATACGCAGTATTTT.

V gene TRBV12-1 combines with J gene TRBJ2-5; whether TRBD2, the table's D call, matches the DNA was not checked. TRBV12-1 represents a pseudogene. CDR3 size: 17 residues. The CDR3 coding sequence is TGTGCCAGCAGCTTTAGGGCTAGCGGGGTGATCTGGGAGACCCAGTACTTC. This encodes CASSFRASGVIWETQYF.